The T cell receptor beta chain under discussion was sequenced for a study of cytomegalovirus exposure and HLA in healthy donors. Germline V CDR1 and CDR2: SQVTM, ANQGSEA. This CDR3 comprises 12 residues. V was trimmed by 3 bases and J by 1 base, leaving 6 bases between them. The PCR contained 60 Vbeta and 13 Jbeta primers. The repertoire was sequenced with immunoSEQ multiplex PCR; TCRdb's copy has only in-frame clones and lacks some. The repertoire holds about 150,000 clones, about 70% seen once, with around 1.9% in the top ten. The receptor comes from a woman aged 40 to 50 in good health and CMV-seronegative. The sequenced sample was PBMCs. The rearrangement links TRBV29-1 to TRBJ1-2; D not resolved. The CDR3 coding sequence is TGCAGCGTTGAGAGCGGTAACTATGGCTACACCTTC. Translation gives CSVESGNYGYTF.